This T cell receptor (beta chain) was recorded in a study of blood T cells in healthy people across ages. Study-level background: The template switching approach captured approximately one barcoded beta molecule for every two T cells.

V trimming: 4 bases; J trimming: 7 bases; junction bases outside the gene matches: 16. Germline CDR1 is MDHEN and CDR2 is SYDVKM. This CDR3 contains 19 residues. Findings and limits, study-wide: Without sorted subsets, naive and antigen-experienced compartments could not be conclusively compared.

Details on this clonotype: Its antigen is still unknown.

A second PCR of 7 to 11 cycles used a sample-barcoded 5' primer and a J-beta primer mix. Sequencing of every sample gave 2.5 million or more CDR3-containing paired-end reads. TCRdb passed the 5' RACE reads through MiXCR, listing each CDR3 protein once. The data contain more than 800,000 distinct CDR3 sequences, around 30% of them singletons. Each sample used at least 6 million PBMCs. The sequence derives from a woman over 75 in good health. Sequenced: blood. The chain couples TRBV28 to TRBJ2-5; 15 bases are a match to TRBD2. CDR3 sequence reads: CASSSGLAGGRGKRPTQYF. The CDR3 coding sequence is TGTGCCAGCAGTTCCGGACTAGCGGGGGGGCGGGGCAAGAGACCGACCCAGTACTTC.